This T cell receptor beta chain was retrieved from a study of CD8+CD57+ T cells in acquired aplastic anemia (dated by TCRdb to the late 2010s). As for the study more broadly: On average, sorted CD4+ and CD8+ cells yielded roughly 3.4 ug of extracted DNA, with a range of about 0.19 to 30 ug. Healthy donor samples averaged approximately 10 million reads for CD4+ and 11.0 million for CD8+ cells.

CDR1 is given as SNHLY and CDR2 as FYNNEI, both from the germline V gene. The germline V end is reduced by 5 bases and the J end by 0 bases; junction bases left unmatched: 1. Inclusive of the bounding cysteine and phenylalanine, the CDR3 is 14 residues long. Only the CDR3 part of the read is kept: 42 bases, read in frame from the first base. The study deep-sequenced TCR repertoires of sorted CD4+ and CD8+ blood T cells from severe aplastic anemia patients and healthy subjects. Ficoll-Paque density gradient centrifugation was used to isolate peripheral blood mononuclear cells. Before DNA was extracted, CD4+ and CD8+ T cells were sorted using either FACS or magnetic beads. A note on this clonotype: The antigen it binds to is not known. No much larger clone exists at a distance of one base, and base qualities are not known.

What the work shows at the level of the full study, not this receptor alone: Between patients and healthy controls, no significant difference in CD8+ Simpson's diversity was found (P=0.060). About 30 CD8+ CDR3 sequences were found in both patients and controls but appeared to be highly expressed in patients and within the immunodominant clones of the patients.

TCR beta VDJ combination and CDR3 sequence profiling used genomic DNA as the template. An Illumina HiSeq 2000 was used for TCR repertoire sequencing. In the original analysis: TRBV/TRBJ rearrangement plots, CDR3 size and DJ length profiles, and Simpson's diversity index were used to evaluate the repertoires. The immunodominant clone was defined as the most abundant DNA sequence in deep sequencing data. CDR3 amino acid sequences were checked for sharing across subjects and were also compared against the VDJdb database and published repertoires. The public reads were run again by TCRdb, first through fastp at Q25 and then through MiXCR, and only productive beta chains were kept. Rows merge per CDR3 protein into single entries with the most common DNA and genes. None of the V and J calls come from the authors' own analysis; TCRdb made them. The sample profile shows 150,000 to 200,000 distinct CDR3 sequences; 55% to 75% of them were found once. Less than 55% of the sample is in the top ten clones.

The clonotype comes from a human donor in good health. The sample was sorted CD4+, CD8+, or CD8+CD57+ T cells (not recorded which) from PBMCs. The chain uses TRBV2 and TRBJ1-1; 9 central nucleotides agree with TRBD1. The base sequence is TGTGCCAGCAGTTGGACAGGGGTGAACACTGAAGCTTTCTTT. Its coded protein is CASSWTGVNTEAFF.